The source of this T cell receptor beta chain is a study of cytomegalovirus exposure and HLA in healthy donors (TCRdb year 2017). Notes on the research overall: According to an earlier analysis of around 600 of the donors, some 170 million T cells yielded roughly 100 million unique TCR beta sequences and about 300 Gb of sequence data. Approximately 310 gigabases of sequencing data and around 87 million unique TCR sequences were included in an early release covering about 700 HLA-typed donors. Of the 398 genotyped donors, roughly 76% were placed in the genetic ancestry cluster associated with self-reported Caucasian donors. The aim of the study was to test whether cataloging public T cell receptors could identify signatures of past pathogen exposure. The T cell repertoires of 670 or so subjects were profiled by immunosequencing and related to cytomegalovirus serostatus. In addition to the first cohort of 666 subjects, a separate validation cohort of approximately 110 different subjects was used. To predict cytomegalovirus infection status, the study combined high-throughput TCR immunosequencing, statistical association of individual TCRs with disease status, and machine learning. To study patterns of TCR occurrence, a later analysis re-analyzed previously published TCR beta repertoires from 666 donors and added high-resolution HLA genotyping. The later analysis used no new phenotypic data to find candidate immune exposures, relying instead on TCR beta sequences and their occurrence across donors. In an earlier analysis of roughly 540 of the donors, high-throughput TCR beta sequencing was used to judge whether each TCR beta V gene segment behaved as functional or pseudogenic. Donor age, sex, ethnicity and CMV serostatus were compiled alongside the repertoire data. A later genetic analysis took genome-wide SNP genotypes for about three fifths of the roughly 670 donors and used that subset as a discovery cohort. Every repertoire in the discovery cohort had been generated on one and the same sequencing platform. Both class I and class II loci were covered by HLA typing, at four-digit resolution. The number of typed donors differed by locus: about 620-640 for A, B, C, DRB1 and DQB1; 500 to 550 for DQA1; 606 for DPA1; and 400 to 480 for DPB1. Roughly five DR-DQ haplotypes were handled as single units for association and clustering because linkage in the cohort was strong. On average, roughly 250,000 unique TCR beta nucleotide sequences were sequenced per donor among about 400 genotyped donors of the cohort, with 15% to 20% of those sequences being non-productive.

This clone was recorded a few times. Its antigen remains undetermined. Per-base quality was not reported, and no clone a single base away is much larger than it. The investigation overall reported the following: The presence/absence analyses assumed that sequencing depth was roughly uniform across donors, and that assumption may not be true. A later analysis found that TCR association rates varied across HLA loci, with DRB1 alleles showing the most associated TCRs and HLA-C alleles the fewest. CMV serostatus was the only immune exposure information available for the cohort. It was suggested by the authors that the approach could potentially be generalized to other disease states and immunological phenotypes. The classifier was reported to diagnose cytomegalovirus status with high specificity and sensitivity in both the original cohort and the validation cohort. Some IMGT-functional V segments, including TRBV6-2 and TRBV6-3, could not be told apart with the 87-base-pair reads, so those segments were excluded. A cluster of highly shared sequence variants was judged likely to represent a technical artifact of the sequencing pipeline. Correlated functional status among segregating V segments might reflect linkage disequilibrium, but an unknown experimental factor could not be ruled out. Only TCR beta chains were sequenced in this cohort, and the absence of alpha or paired-chain data limited detectable features. In a later analysis, about 17,000 TCR beta sequences were associated with specific HLA alleles at a false discovery rate of 0.05. Assigning TCR associations to individual alleles was difficult when HLA alleles, especially DR and DQ, strongly co-occurred. Broadly in line with IMGT annotations, most TCR beta V segments showed up in productive rearrangements about 90% or about 30% of the time in an earlier analysis of under 700 of the donors. The study gave a list of 150 to 200 TCR beta chains associated with cytomegalovirus. An association between a missense DCLRE1C variant and V-gene and J-gene trimming of TCR beta chains was found in a later genetic analysis and replicated in an independent cohort. In a later analysis, several top co-occurrence clusters were reported to appear linked to parvovirus B19, influenza, CMV and Epstein-Barr virus. According to a later genetic analysis, donors in an Asian-associated ancestry cluster had fewer N-insertions in productive TCRs than the approximately 690-donor mean. Across donors, most TCR sequences were observed very rarely, whereas some public TCRs were present in many individuals. Because HLA typing was unavailable for some donors at each locus, only the typed subset was used in association tests. A few of the identified cytomegalovirus-associated TCR beta chains were confirmed in vitro to be specific for cytomegalovirus antigens. A further reported finding was that TCR beta sequences accurately predicted the HLA-A and HLA-B alleles for most subjects in the first cohort. In a later analysis, HLA-associated TCR beta chains were found to be more clonally expanded and to have lower generation probabilities than equally common non-associated chains. Because counts were too low, around 18 rarely observed V segments, including chromosome 9 orphons, were left out of the earlier analysis of over 550 of the donors. In a later analysis, most CMV-associated TCR beta chains were found to appear HLA-restricted, with HLA associations seemingly driven largely by CMV exposure.

In total, roughly 670 healthy bone marrow donors made up the cohort. All cohort members were sampled while nominally healthy, although unrecorded immune exposures were likely present. The donor was CMV seronegative and belonged to the group of approximately 320 seronegative cohort members. A peripheral blood sample was collected from each donor, and TCR beta sequencing was performed on peripheral blood mononuclear cells. Genomic DNA extraction from the blood cell samples was performed with the Qiagen DNeasy Blood Extraction Kit. Libraries were built with the immunoSEQ multiplex PCR assay. A mixture of 60 forward primers for TCR Vbeta segments and 13 reverse primers for TCR Jbeta segments was used in the multiplex PCR. The CDR3 region of rearranged TCR beta genes was amplified from genomic DNA by a multiplex PCR assay. On the Illumina HiSeq System, the amplified TCR beta libraries were sequenced as 87-base-pair reads. The original pipeline was this. A later analysis tallied roughly 76 million unique TCR beta chains across the approximately 670 repertoires, and 10 million to 11 million of those chains were shared by two or more donors. A nearest-neighbor algorithm error-corrected the raw reads and collapsed the reads into unique sequences, merging closely related sequences to remove PCR and sequencing errors. CDR3 sequences were aligned to IMGT reference sequences to assign V, D and J gene segments. Each retained sequence needed at least a six-nucleotide match to both a V gene segment and a J gene segment. A rearrangement counted as productive if the CDR3 had no stop codons and remained in frame with V and J, and every other rearrangement counted as non-productive. Following IMGT convention, CDR3 was defined as the stretch from the second conserved V-encoded cysteine to the conserved J-encoded phenylalanine. In an earlier analysis of around 600 of the donors, sequences lacking an unambiguous match to a single V gene segment were excluded. An earlier analysis of about 590 of the donors classified V segments as functional when productive rearrangements were above 56.7% and as segregating when the standard deviation between donors was above 5%. A statistical classification framework was built for diagnosing cytomegalovirus status from the catalog of TCR beta chain sequences. In a later analysis, V and J genes were assigned by comparing TCR nucleotide sequences against IMGT/GENE-DB human TR gene sequences. Using the TCRdist pipeline, a later analysis assigned CDR3 sequences along with most-parsimonious VDJ recombination scenarios. In a later analysis, every TCR beta chain was defined by the combination of its CDR3 amino acid sequence and its V-gene family, and reads without a unique V-gene family were dropped. A later analysis removed 592 highly shared, low-generation-probability nucleotide sequences to deal with suspected cross-contamination and a sequencing artifact. For each public chain, a later analysis derived a clonal expansion index from normalized ranks of inferred template counts within each repertoire. In a later analysis, generation probabilities were computed using a VDJ recombination model fitted to out-of-frame rearrangements, and the results were checked against IGoR. In a later analysis, hypergeometric tests were used to score TCR-TCR, TCR-HLA and TCR-CMV co-occurrence, with a repertoire-size bias correction applied to TCR pairs. In a later analysis, false discovery rates were estimated by permuting HLA or CMV assignments 20 times. In a later analysis, co-occurring TCRs were grouped using DBSCAN, with TCRdist sequence similarity added in when clustering inside HLA-allele-positive subsets. Co-occurrence clustering excluded repertoires with fewer than 30,000 or more than 120,000 public chains, plus five with anomalous nucleotide sharing. TCRdb provides this immuneACCESS table in a form limited to in-frame rearrangements. Some clones are lacking; in checked studies, under half of them reflect an unresolved V gene, and why the rest are absent is not known. V and J calls and clone size follow that table, whereas D and trimming were derived from the DNA. This sample lists about 55,000 clones; 75% to 80% were detected once. The top ten clonotypes cover about 1.5% of the sample.

CDR1 and CDR2, per the germline V gene, are SGHRS and YFSETQ. The CDR3 contains 15 residues, cysteine and phenylalanine counted. Only CDR3 DNA remains: 45 bases, in frame from the first base. The junction carries 14 bases between V and J, which are trimmed by 4 bases and 1 base respectively. This receptor chain uses TRBV5-1 and TRBJ2-5, with the D gene not confidently named. The sequenced sample consisted of PBMCs. The receptor's source is a female donor in good health and CMV-seronegative. The nucleotide sequence reads as follows: TGCGCCAGCAGCCTGGGGTCCAGGCCCCAAGAGACCCAGTACTTC. The resulting protein is CASSLGSRPQETQYF.